The 27 T cell receptor beta chains below were found in one sample sequenced in a study of cytomegalovirus exposure and HLA in healthy donors (dated by TCRdb to 2016 to 2017). Libraries were made using the immunoSEQ multiplex PCR assay. The multiplex PCR relied on a mix of 60 forward primers for TCR Vbeta segments and 13 reverse primers for TCR Jbeta segments. TCRdb re-hosts the immuneACCESS table, in-frame sequences only. Its copies lack some clones; in the studies checked, an unresolved V gene accounts for under half of them, and the cause for the rest is not known. The table kept for this sample lists roughly 80,000 clones. The ten largest clonotypes hold about 0.61% of the sample. The material sequenced was PBMCs. The origin of the receptors is a man between 50 and 59 years old in good health and CMV-seronegative.

Worth noting for this clone: Within the sample, other DNA sequences also encode this same CDR3. The V call is TRBV5-1, the J call TRBJ1-2, with 10 positions matching TRBD1. The CDR3 extends over 13 amino acids. Germline CDR1 and CDR2: SGHRS and YFSETQ. V was clipped by 4 bases and J by 6 bases; unmatched bases: 3. As DNA, the CDR3 is TGCGCCAGCAGCAGACAGGGGGCGGATGGCTACACCTTC. This translates into CASSRQGADGYTF. The complete variable domain, with remaining parts taken from reference TRBV5-1 and TRBJ1-2, reads KAGVTQTPRYLIKTRGQQVTLSCSPISGHRSVSWYQQTPGQGLQFLFEYFSETQRNKGNFPGRFSGRQFSNSRSEMNVSTLELGDSALYLCASSRQGADGYTFGSGTRLTVV.

The CDR3 loop is CASSEGGTVPGEQYF. CDR3 DNA: TGTGCCAGCAGTGAAGGGGGGACAGTTCCTGGCGAGCAGTACTTC. The chain carries TRBV6-1 and TRBJ2-7; the match to TRBD1 covers 7 bases. Germline V lookup: CDR1 MNHNS, CDR2 SASEGT. The V gene end was trimmed by 1 base and the J gene end by 6 bases; junction bases not matched to a gene: 9. This CDR3 comprises 15 residues.

The genes are TRBV18 and TRBJ2-7; maybe TRBD2 (5 bases). Trimming shortened V by 5 bases and J by 1 base, and 12 bases separated the two germline ends. In germline, CDR1 is KGHSH, CDR2 LQKENI. The CDR3 spans 14 residues. DNA of the CDR3: TGTGCCAGCTCAGGGCTAGCTGATTCCTACGAGCAGTACTTC. Its translation: CASSGLADSYEQYF.

The chain recombines TRBV19 with TRBJ1-4; D is undetermined. The germline CDR1 and CDR2 sequences are LNHDA and SQIVND (reference sequence). The V gene lost 5 bases and the J gene lost 4 bases, with 11 bases spanning the gap. The length of the CDR3 is 14 residues. CDR3 region: CASSWRNLNEKLFF. The CDR3 DNA follows: TGTGCCAGTAGTTGGCGGAATCTTAATGAAAAACTGTTTTTT.

This sequence joins TRBV9 and TRBJ1-2; 9 positions agree with TRBD1. Germline V CDR1 and CDR2: SGDLS, YYNGEE. Trimming took 3 bases from V and 6 from J; bases not matched to a gene: 15. The CDR3 has 17 residues. The CDR3 bases are TGTGCCAGCAGCGCGGGGCCCGACAGGGGGGGTATGGATGGCTACACCTTC. It translates to CASSAGPDRGGMDGYTF.

The chain is built from TRBV2 and TRBJ1-1; no reliable D call. CDR3 length equals 13 residues. V dropped 8 bases and J dropped 5 bases, with 15 bases sitting between them. Germline assignment: CDR1 SNHLY and CDR2 FYNNEI. This CDR3 reads CASPAERGTEAFF. CDR3 nucleotide sequence: TGTGCCAGCCCCGCGGAACGTGGTACTGAAGCTTTCTTT.

The chain uses TRBV28 and TRBJ2-1; tentatively, D is TRBD2 (5 bases). The V gene lost 5 bases and the J gene lost 4 bases, with 18 bases spanning the gap. This CDR3 is built from 16 residues. Germline loops: CDR1 MDHEN, CDR2 SYDVKM. The CDR3 coding sequence is TGTGCCAGCAGTCCCGGAGAGGGTGGTAGGTACAATGAGCAGTTCTTC. Translating it yields CASSPGEGGRYNEQFF.

The rearrangement joins TRBV18 to TRBJ1-1, with D perhaps TRBD1 (6 bases). This CDR3 is 17 amino acids long. V lost 3 bases to trimming and J lost 1 base, with 18 bases between them. Germline V lookup: CDR1 KGHSH, CDR2 LQKENI. The CDR3 nucleotides are TGTGCCAGCTCACCGATACCAACAGGGCTCCGGAACACTGAAGCTTTCTTT. It encodes CASSPIPTGLRNTEAFF.

The chain uses TRBV9 and TRBJ2-5; 10 bases align to TRBD2. The J call could be wrong; TRBJ2-7 is a better fit for the DNA end. The length of the CDR3 is 15 residues. The germline gives CDR1 SGDLS, CDR2 YYNGEE. The CDR3 reads CASSVDLAGGHEQYF. Written as DNA, the CDR3 is TGTGCCAGCAGCGTAGATTTAGCGGGGGGCCACGAGCAGTACTTC.

The chain has TRBV2 and TRBJ1-5, with 10 bases fitting TRBD1. Germline V gene data show CDR1 as SNHLY and CDR2 as FYNNEI. The CDR3 is made up of 15 amino acids. J lost 3 bases, V lost 5 bases, and 4 bases had no gene match. In nucleotides, the CDR3 is TGTGCCAGCAGTCGGACAGGGGGGAACAATCAGCCCCAGCATTTT. This encodes CASSRTGGNNQPQHF.

This rearrangement joins TRBV7-3 to TRBJ1-1; 7 bases line up with TRBD1. CDR1 and CDR2 from the germline V gene are SGHTA and FQGTGA. CDR3 length: 14 residues. With 6 bases clipped from V and 2 bases from J, the junction kept 6 bases outside the gene matches. The CDR3 region is CASSSGTVNTEAFF. The CDR3 DNA is TGTGCCAGCAGTTCCGGGACAGTAAACACTGAAGCTTTCTTT.

The chain employs TRBV19 and TRBJ2-7; 7 bases map to TRBD1. CDR1 and CDR2 (germline): LNHDA, SQIVND (reference sequence). The CDR3 runs 14 residues. V was pared by 3 bases and J by 0 bases, with 2 bases of the junction left unmatched. This CDR3 reads CASSMTGISYEQYF. CDR3 in DNA: TGTGCCAGTAGTATGACAGGGATCTCCTACGAGCAGTACTTC.

As for this clone: Other nucleotide sequences from this sample produce the same CDR3. The gene calls are TRBV9 and TRBJ2-4; 9 bases agree with TRBD1. The CDR3 consists of 14 residues. The J segment lost 10 bases and the V segment lost 2 bases, leaving 7 bases of the junction unmatched. CDR1 is SGDLS, CDR2 YYNGEE, per germline. CDR3 sequence reads: CASSVMGQGSIQYF. The CDR3 nucleotides read TGTGCCAGCAGCGTGATGGGACAGGGTTCTATTCAGTACTTC.

The J gene is TRBJ2-1, the V gene TRBV9; a possible D gene is TRBD1 (6 bases). Trimming took off 0 bases at V and 5 bases at J, with 12 bases between the two ends. Germline V CDR1 and CDR2: SGDLS, YYNGEE. The CDR3 has 15 amino acids. DNA for the CDR3: TGTGCCAGCAGCGTAGTGGGGGCTTCGCACAATGAGCAGTTCTTC. Protein product: CASSVVGASHNEQFF.

The V gene is TRBV10-3, the J gene TRBJ1-6, with D hard to call. Germline CDR1 reads ENHRY; CDR2 reads SYGVKD. This CDR3 has 13 residues. The ends were cut back, 7 bases at V and 8 bases at J, with 12 bases in the middle. CDR3 sequence: CAIKSFLHSPLHF. The CDR3 DNA reads as TGTGCCATCAAGAGTTTCCTGCATTCACCCCTCCACTTT.

This sequence joins TRBV19 and TRBJ2-7; 8 bases map to TRBD2. CDR3 length equals 18 residues. Germline CDR1 is LNHDA and CDR2 is SQIVND (reference sequence). V lost 6 bases and J lost 0; bases outside the gene matches: 16. CDR3 in DNA: TGTGCCAGTAGATCAAGGGGAGGGCTAGCGGGTTCCTCCTACGAGCAGTACTTC. This sequence encodes CASRSRGGLAGSSYEQYF. The whole variable domain, remainder taken from reference TRBV19 and TRBJ2-7, is DGGITQSPKYLFRKEGQNVTLSCEQNLNHDAMYWYRQDPGQGLRLIYYSQIVNDFQKGDIAEGYSVSREKKESFPLTVTSAQKNPTAFYLCASRSRGGLAGSSYEQYFGPGTRLTVT.

The V and J genes are TRBV5-4 and TRBJ1-2; 7 nucleotides match TRBD1. Germline-derived CDR1 and CDR2 are SGHNT and YYREEE (reference sequence). The V segment lost 0 bases and the J segment 4 bases; nucleotides outside the gene matches: 6. This CDR3 region has 15 residues. This CDR3 reads CASSLVTGQIYGYTF. The CDR3 DNA follows: TGTGCCAGCAGCTTGGTCACGGGACAGATCTATGGCTACACCTTC. Supplemented by reference TRBV5-4 and TRBJ1-2, the full variable domain reads ETGVTQSPTHLIKTRGQQVTLRCSSQSGHNTVSWYQQALGQGPQFIFQYYREEENGRGNFPPRFSGLQFPNYSSELNVNALELDDSALYLCASSLVTGQIYGYTFGSGTRLTVV.

This chain uses TRBV6-1 with TRBJ2-1; D gene uncertain. This CDR3 contains 12 residues. The germline gives CDR1 MNHNS, CDR2 SASEGT. V was cut by 4 bases and J by 8 bases, with 9 bases left in between. CDR3 loop: CASSGNGDEQFF. Here the CDR3 DNA reads TGTGCCAGCAGTGGAAACGGAGATGAGCAGTTCTTC.

This chain links TRBV7-6 with TRBJ1-4; possibly TRBD1 for D (5 bases). V lost 2 bases, J lost 0 bases, and 10 bases lay in between. The CDR3 totals 16 residues. Looked up from germline, CDR1 is SGHVS and CDR2 is FNYEAQ. CDR3 DNA: TGTGCCAGCAGCTTATCGGGGGTTCCAACTAATGAAAAACTGTTTTTT. It codes for CASSLSGVPTNEKLFF.

This chain links TRBV4-3 with TRBJ1-6, with D unclear. CDR3 size: 18 residues. Between the trimmed V and J ends, which lost 0 bases and 4 bases, there was a span of 16 bases. In germline, CDR1 is LGHNA, CDR2 YSLEER. CDR3 region: CASSQDRFRGRYNSPLHF. CDR3 nucleotide sequence: TGCGCCAGCAGCCAAGATCGATTCAGAGGAAGGTATAATTCACCCCTCCACTTT.

The V call is TRBV28, the J call TRBJ1-5; D unresolved. The CDR3 runs 16 residues. V dropped 0 bases and J dropped 5 bases, with 14 bases sitting between them. Germline V gives CDR1 MDHEN, CDR2 SYDVKM. The chain's CDR3 is CASSLWRPNRYQPQHF. For the CDR3, the DNA is TGTGCCAGCAGTTTATGGCGGCCAAACCGATATCAGCCCCAGCATTTT.

V and J are TRBV27 and TRBJ1-6; possible D gene TRBD1, 5 bases. CDR3 length: 15 amino acids. Trimming removed 5 bases at V and 7 bases at J, with 15 bases between. Germline CDR1 is MNHEY and CDR2 is SMNVEV (reference sequence). In DNA form, the CDR3 reads TGTGCCAGCAGTGCGAACCTCTACAGGAATTCACCCCTCCACTTT. Residues: CASSANLYRNSPLHF.

The chain has TRBV19 and TRBJ1-4; D unresolved. The CDR3 is 16 amino acids. Germline V lookup: CDR1 LNHDA, CDR2 SQIVND (reference sequence). With 4 bases removed from V and 0 bases from J, the gap between germline ends came to 12 bases. The CDR3 protein is CASSRTDTATNEKLFF. The CDR3 DNA follows: TGTGCCAGTAGTAGAACCGACACCGCAACTAATGAAAAACTGTTTTTT.

The chain uses TRBV7-2 and TRBJ1-1; D remains ambiguous. The CDR3 totals 15 residues. The germline V gene has CDR1 SGHTA and CDR2 FQGNSA. Trimming cost V 1 base and J 3 bases, with 12 bases left between them. CDR3 in DNA: TGTGCCAGCAGCTTAGGCCCCAGGCCAGACACTGAAGCTTTCTTT. Amino acids: CASSLGPRPDTEAFF.

The rearrangement links TRBV5-1 to TRBJ2-7, with 10 bases lining up with TRBD1. There are 15 residues in the CDR3. CDR1 is SGHRS, CDR2 YFSETQ, per germline. With V trimmed by 2 bases and J by 1 base, 3 bases remained unmatched. CDR3 sequence reads: CASSFWDRGSYEQYF. In DNA form, the CDR3 reads TGCGCCAGCAGCTTTTGGGACAGGGGTTCCTACGAGCAGTACTTC. Full variable domain (outside the CDR3, taken from reference TRBV5-1 and TRBJ2-7): KAGVTQTPRYLIKTRGQQVTLSCSPISGHRSVSWYQQTPGQGLQFLFEYFSETQRNKGNFPGRFSGRQFSNSRSEMNVSTLELGDSALYLCASSFWDRGSYEQYFGPGTRLTVT.

This chain joins TRBV7-6 and TRBJ2-1, with TRBD1 matching 9 bases. This CDR3 has 16 residues. J was trimmed by 6 bases and V by 5 bases; bases with no gene match: 11. Germline-derived CDR1 and CDR2 are SGHVS and FNYEAQ. CDR3 residues: CASSPGQGWASNEQFF. DNA of the CDR3: TGTGCCAGCAGCCCTGGACAGGGGTGGGCTTCCAATGAGCAGTTCTTC.

The V call is TRBV11-2, the J call TRBJ2-3, with 8 positions matching TRBD2. Germline V gene lookup returns CDR1 SGHAT and CDR2 FQNNGV. V shed 1 base and J 2 bases; nucleotides not matched to a gene: 8. The CDR3 loop spans 17 amino acids. The CDR3 spells CASSLGQTTSATDTQYF. The CDR3 bases are TGTGCCAGCAGCTTAGGTCAGACGACTAGCGCCACAGATACGCAGTATTTT.